Below are 22 T cell receptor beta chains sequenced from a single sample in a study of blood T cell repertoires in COVID-19. TCRdb keeps only in-frame clones here, not all; method: immunoSEQ multiplex PCR. The sample includes roughly 250,000 clones, 70% to 90% of them seen just once. Sequencing was done on a sample of peripheral blood. The receptors were sampled from a woman aged 35 to 49 with acute or convalescent COVID-19.

The V gene is TRBV29-1, the J gene TRBJ2-1; D gene ambiguous. Germline CDR1 and CDR2: SQVTM and ANQGSEA. The CDR3 is made up of 11 amino acids. The V end lost 6 bases, the J end lost 3 bases, and 6 bases lay between the germline ends. The DNA of the CDR3 is TGCAGCGTCCTAAACTACAATGAGCAGTTCTTC. This encodes CSVLNYNEQFF.

The sample holds one count of this clone. This rearrangement joins TRBV18 to TRBJ2-3; no clear D gene. The CDR3 extends over 13 amino acids. V was shortened by 7 bases and J by 3 bases, with 11 bases between the two germline ends. CDR1 and CDR2 (germline): KGHSH, LQKENI. CDR3 coding DNA: TGTGCCAGCTGCGACGGAGAAACAGATACGCAGTATTTT. Its protein is CASCDGETDTQYF.

The CDR3 loop is CASSYPNQAPGNTIYF. The DNA of the CDR3 is TGTGCCAGTAGTTATCCCAATCAAGCCCCTGGAAACACCATATATTTT. This sequence joins TRBV19 and TRBJ1-3; D remains unclear. The CDR3 totals 16 residues. The germline V gene has CDR1 LNHDA and CDR2 SQIVND (reference sequence). The V end lost 5 bases, the J end lost 2 bases, and 16 bases lay between the germline ends.

The J gene is TRBJ1-5, the V gene TRBV6-2 or TRBV6-3; possibly TRBD1 for D (5 bases). The CDR3 is made up of 11 amino acids. Germline assignment: CDR1 MNHEY and CDR2 SVGEGT. Between the trimmed V and J ends, which lost 5 bases and 9 bases, there was a span of 8 bases. The DNA of the CDR3 is TGTGCCAGCAGTCCGGGGGGGCCCCAGCATTTT. Translated: CASSPGGPQHF.

The chain employs TRBV6-1 and TRBJ1-1; D might be TRBD1 (5 bases). Germline V lookup: CDR1 MNHNS, CDR2 SASEGT. The CDR3 covers 16 residues. V lost 0 bases and J 4 bases, leaving 15 bases between the germline ends. The CDR3: CASSEAGRADRTEAFF. CDR3 sequence (DNA): TGTGCCAGCAGTGAAGCGGGCAGGGCGGATCGCACTGAAGCTTTCTTT.

The chain combines TRBV27 with TRBJ2-3; TRBD2 matches at 8 bases. The V segment lost 2 bases and the J segment 2 bases; nucleotides outside the gene matches: 9. The CDR3 runs 17 residues. CDR1 is MNHEY and CDR2 is SMNVEV in the germline V gene (reference sequence). The CDR3 loop is CASSLGAGRGATDTQYF. For the CDR3, the DNA is TGTGCCAGCAGTTTAGGAGCGGGGCGGGGGGCCACAGATACGCAGTATTTT.

The rearrangement links TRBV6-5 to TRBJ1-4; TRBD1 might be the D (5 bases). Trimming took 4 bases from V and 5 from J, leaving 11 bases between them. Germline assignment: CDR1 MNHEY and CDR2 SVGAGI. The CDR3 has 14 amino acids. CDR3 region: CASSSMGGNEKLFF. In nucleotides, the CDR3 is TGTGCCAGCAGTTCGATGGGGGGGAATGAAAAACTGTTTTTT.

V usage is TRBV12-5 and J usage is TRBJ1-6; D is ambiguous. The CDR3 contains 17 residues. From germline, CDR1 is LGHNT and CDR2 FRNRAP. Trimming took off 0 bases at V and 5 bases at J, with 14 bases between the two ends. The CDR3 region is CASGLVLGQLNNSPLHF. CDR3 in DNA: TGTGCTAGTGGTTTGGTACTTGGGCAGTTGAATAATTCACCCCTCCACTTT.

The chain carries TRBV2 and TRBJ1-2; the D gene is possibly TRBD1 (6 bases). V lost 6 bases and J 8 bases, leaving 19 bases between the germline ends. The CDR3 sequence is 14 residues long. Germline V gene lookup returns CDR1 SNHLY and CDR2 FYNNEI. In nucleotides, the CDR3 is TGTGCCAGCAGGCGACCTATGGGGGGGCTCGGCTACACCTTC. Residues: CASRRPMGGLGYTF.

The chain uses TRBV6-1 and TRBJ2-7; TRBD2 might be the D (6 bases). This CDR3 is built from 12 residues. CDR1 and CDR2 from the germline V gene are MNHNS and SASEGT. With 2 bases removed from V and 12 bases from J, the gap between germline ends came to 14 bases. This CDR3 is CASSELQTRTYV. In DNA form, the CDR3 reads TGTGCCAGCAGTGAACTTCAGACTAGAACGTACGTC.

The chain employs TRBV4-1 and TRBJ1-2; the D gene is possibly TRBD1 (5 bases). The V gene lost 3 bases and the J gene lost 8 bases, with 16 bases spanning the gap. CDR3 size: 14 residues. Germline V gene lookup returns CDR1 MGHRA and CDR2 YSYEKL. CDR3 residues: CASSHLTVTGGYTF. The CDR3 DNA reads TGCGCCAGCAGCCACCTGACAGTAACGGGCGGCTACACCTTC.

The rearrangement joins TRBV27 to TRBJ1-5; D gene uncertain. Deletions cut 1 base from V and 1 base from J, with 11 bases between. From germline, CDR1 is MNHEY and CDR2 SMNVEV (reference sequence). The CDR3 has 16 amino acids. The CDR3 nucleotides read TGTGCCAGCAGTTTATTGCCAAGCCTGAGCAATCAGCCCCAGCATTTT. Its protein product is CASSLLPSLSNQPQHF.

The chain uses TRBV2 and TRBJ1-4; D call uncertain. The CDR3 sequence is 15 residues long. Germline-derived CDR1 and CDR2 are SNHLY and FYNNEI. The germline V and J ends were trimmed by 6 bases and 3 bases, with 14 bases remaining between them. CDR3 in amino acids: CASSQDSQPNEKLFF. The CDR3 nucleotides read TGTGCCAGCAGCCAGGATAGTCAGCCTAATGAAAAACTGTTTTTT.

Turning to this clone: The sample has other DNA sequences that encode this CDR3 too. CDR3 DNA sequence: TGCGCCAGCAGCCTCGGGACTGACTCTGGAAACACCATATATTTT. Amino acids: CASSLGTDSGNTIYF. The chain employs TRBV5-1 and TRBJ1-3; D may be TRBD1 (5 bases). The CDR3 length is 15 residues. V was clipped by 4 bases and J by 0 bases, with 11 bases between them. Germline V lookup: CDR1 SGHRS, CDR2 YFSETQ.

The chain couples TRBV18 to TRBJ1-1; D is unresolved. Trimming stripped 6 bases from V and 2 bases from J, with 13 bases between. The CDR3 covers 14 residues. CDR1 KGHSH and CDR2 LQKENI come from the germline V gene. For the CDR3, the DNA is TGTGCCAGCTCTCACGGGATTGCTAACACTGAAGCTTTCTTT. This sequence encodes CASSHGIANTEAFF.

In DNA form, the CDR3 reads TGTGCCAGCAGTTACTCGGAGACAGTGAACACCGGGGAGCTGTTTTTT. Its protein is CASSYSETVNTGELFF. The V and J genes are TRBV6-2 or TRBV6-3 and TRBJ2-2; D is perhaps TRBD1 (5 bases). The CDR3 has 16 amino acids. Germline-derived CDR1 and CDR2 are MNHEY and SVGEGT. V dropped 0 bases and J dropped 1 base, with 9 bases sitting between them.

J is TRBJ1-1 and V is TRBV11-1; TRBD1 is a possible D gene (5 bases). The V end lost 1 base, the J end lost 1 base, and 10 bases lay between the germline ends. Germline CDR1 reads SGHAT; CDR2 reads FQDESV (reference sequence). The CDR3 extends over 15 amino acids. CDR3 sequence reads: CASSLDGRANTEAFF. The CDR3, as DNA: TGTGCCAGCAGCTTAGATGGCAGGGCGAACACTGAAGCTTTCTTT.

This sequence joins TRBV18 and TRBJ1-5; TRBD1 aligns across 8 bases. This CDR3 contains 14 residues. Germline V gene data show CDR1 as KGHSH and CDR2 as LQKENI. V lost 6 bases to trimming and J lost 6 bases; unmatched junction nucleotides: 7. The CDR3 is CASSLTGGVQPQHF. DNA for the CDR3: TGTGCCAGCTCGCTTACAGGGGGTGTTCAGCCCCAGCATTTT. Combining the CDR3 with reference TRBV18 and TRBJ1-5 gives the whole variable domain NAGVMQNPRHLVRRRGQEARLRCSPMKGHSHVYWYRQLPEEGLKFMVYLQKENIIDESGMPKERFSAEFPKEGPSILRIQQVVRGDSAAYFCASSLTGGVQPQHFGDGTRLSIL.

This chain connects TRBV19 to TRBJ1-4, with TRBD1 matching over 7 bases. Trimming at V came to 3 bases and at J to 5 bases, leaving 3 bases not matched to a gene. Germline assignment: CDR1 LNHDA and CDR2 SQIVND (reference sequence). This CDR3 spans 14 amino acids. The CDR3 DNA is TGTGCCAGTAGTATTCGACAGGGAAATGAAAAACTGTTTTTT. Its protein product is CASSIRQGNEKLFF.

Note on this clone: The same CDR3 is also encoded by other DNA sequences in this sample. The rearrangement joins TRBV11-2 to TRBJ1-1; D gene ambiguous. Trimming pared 1 base from V and 1 base from J, leaving 7 bases between. This CDR3 region has 14 residues. CDR1 SGHAT and CDR2 FQNNGV come from the germline V gene. The CDR3 loop is CASSLVGGNTEAFF. The CDR3 nucleotides read TGTGCCAGCAGCTTAGTGGGAGGGAACACTGAAGCTTTCTTT.

This clone has only a few counts. The rearrangement joins TRBV6-4 to TRBJ2-3; 8 bases are a match to TRBD1. V was pared by 6 bases and J by 1 base, with 6 bases of the junction left unmatched. CDR3 length equals 15 residues. Germline V gene lookup returns CDR1 MRHNA and CDR2 SNTAGT. The DNA for the CDR3 is TGTGCCAGCAGCCCTGACAGGGGAGGCACAGATACGCAGTATTTT. This gives the protein CASSPDRGGTDTQYF.

CDR3 coding DNA: TGTGCCAGCAGCCAGGCTAGTCCGGGACAACAAATGAGCTCCTATAATTCACCCCTCCACTTT. This codes for CASSQASPGQQMSSYNSPLHF. The chain carries TRBV3-1 (or the pseudogene TRBV3-2) and TRBJ1-6, with a possible D match to TRBD1 (6 bases). Germline CDR1 and CDR2: LGHDT and YNNKEL (reference sequence). CDR3 size: 21 residues. The ends were cut back, 3 bases at V and 0 bases at J, with 24 bases in the middle.